Many counts were recorded for the clone carrying this T cell receptor beta chain. This sample is part of a study of T-cell reconstitution after alpha-beta-depleted transplantation in children. This sample's TCRbeta library carried unique molecular identifier barcodes. TCRdb re-derived calls from the PCR reads in MiXCR, one entry per CDR3 protein. The sample carries over 400,000 distinct CDR3 sequences, approximately 12% recorded once. The CDR3 length is 13 residues. CDR1 and CDR2 (germline): MNHEY, SVGAGI. The V gene end was trimmed by 6 bases and the J gene end by 3 bases; junction bases not matched to a gene: 4.

Sequences were derived from PBMCs from the stem cell graft donor, sampled from the stem cell graft. The rearrangement links TRBV6-5 to TRBJ1-1; 7 bases are a match to TRBD1. The source is a human donor who donated a stem cell graft to a child with combined immunodeficiency. Written as DNA, the CDR3 is TGTGCCAGCAGCCCAACAGGGGACACTGAAGCTTTCTTT. Translating it yields CASSPTGDTEAFF.